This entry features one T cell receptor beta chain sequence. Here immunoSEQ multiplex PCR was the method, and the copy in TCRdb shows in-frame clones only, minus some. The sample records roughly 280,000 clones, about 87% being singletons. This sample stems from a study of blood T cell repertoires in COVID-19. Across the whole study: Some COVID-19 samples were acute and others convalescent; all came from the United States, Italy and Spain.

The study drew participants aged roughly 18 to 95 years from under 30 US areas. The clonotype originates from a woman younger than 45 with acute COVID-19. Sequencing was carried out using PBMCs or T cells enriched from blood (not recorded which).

Here the CDR3 DNA reads TGTGCCAGCAGTTACTCGGGCAGTGAGTACTTC. Its protein is CASSYSGSEYF. The chain is built from TRBV6-5 and TRBJ2-4, with D unresolved. The CDR3 has 11 residues. The V gene lost 0 bases and the J gene lost 14 bases, with 8 bases spanning the gap. CDR1 and CDR2 from the germline V gene are MNHEY and SVGAGI.